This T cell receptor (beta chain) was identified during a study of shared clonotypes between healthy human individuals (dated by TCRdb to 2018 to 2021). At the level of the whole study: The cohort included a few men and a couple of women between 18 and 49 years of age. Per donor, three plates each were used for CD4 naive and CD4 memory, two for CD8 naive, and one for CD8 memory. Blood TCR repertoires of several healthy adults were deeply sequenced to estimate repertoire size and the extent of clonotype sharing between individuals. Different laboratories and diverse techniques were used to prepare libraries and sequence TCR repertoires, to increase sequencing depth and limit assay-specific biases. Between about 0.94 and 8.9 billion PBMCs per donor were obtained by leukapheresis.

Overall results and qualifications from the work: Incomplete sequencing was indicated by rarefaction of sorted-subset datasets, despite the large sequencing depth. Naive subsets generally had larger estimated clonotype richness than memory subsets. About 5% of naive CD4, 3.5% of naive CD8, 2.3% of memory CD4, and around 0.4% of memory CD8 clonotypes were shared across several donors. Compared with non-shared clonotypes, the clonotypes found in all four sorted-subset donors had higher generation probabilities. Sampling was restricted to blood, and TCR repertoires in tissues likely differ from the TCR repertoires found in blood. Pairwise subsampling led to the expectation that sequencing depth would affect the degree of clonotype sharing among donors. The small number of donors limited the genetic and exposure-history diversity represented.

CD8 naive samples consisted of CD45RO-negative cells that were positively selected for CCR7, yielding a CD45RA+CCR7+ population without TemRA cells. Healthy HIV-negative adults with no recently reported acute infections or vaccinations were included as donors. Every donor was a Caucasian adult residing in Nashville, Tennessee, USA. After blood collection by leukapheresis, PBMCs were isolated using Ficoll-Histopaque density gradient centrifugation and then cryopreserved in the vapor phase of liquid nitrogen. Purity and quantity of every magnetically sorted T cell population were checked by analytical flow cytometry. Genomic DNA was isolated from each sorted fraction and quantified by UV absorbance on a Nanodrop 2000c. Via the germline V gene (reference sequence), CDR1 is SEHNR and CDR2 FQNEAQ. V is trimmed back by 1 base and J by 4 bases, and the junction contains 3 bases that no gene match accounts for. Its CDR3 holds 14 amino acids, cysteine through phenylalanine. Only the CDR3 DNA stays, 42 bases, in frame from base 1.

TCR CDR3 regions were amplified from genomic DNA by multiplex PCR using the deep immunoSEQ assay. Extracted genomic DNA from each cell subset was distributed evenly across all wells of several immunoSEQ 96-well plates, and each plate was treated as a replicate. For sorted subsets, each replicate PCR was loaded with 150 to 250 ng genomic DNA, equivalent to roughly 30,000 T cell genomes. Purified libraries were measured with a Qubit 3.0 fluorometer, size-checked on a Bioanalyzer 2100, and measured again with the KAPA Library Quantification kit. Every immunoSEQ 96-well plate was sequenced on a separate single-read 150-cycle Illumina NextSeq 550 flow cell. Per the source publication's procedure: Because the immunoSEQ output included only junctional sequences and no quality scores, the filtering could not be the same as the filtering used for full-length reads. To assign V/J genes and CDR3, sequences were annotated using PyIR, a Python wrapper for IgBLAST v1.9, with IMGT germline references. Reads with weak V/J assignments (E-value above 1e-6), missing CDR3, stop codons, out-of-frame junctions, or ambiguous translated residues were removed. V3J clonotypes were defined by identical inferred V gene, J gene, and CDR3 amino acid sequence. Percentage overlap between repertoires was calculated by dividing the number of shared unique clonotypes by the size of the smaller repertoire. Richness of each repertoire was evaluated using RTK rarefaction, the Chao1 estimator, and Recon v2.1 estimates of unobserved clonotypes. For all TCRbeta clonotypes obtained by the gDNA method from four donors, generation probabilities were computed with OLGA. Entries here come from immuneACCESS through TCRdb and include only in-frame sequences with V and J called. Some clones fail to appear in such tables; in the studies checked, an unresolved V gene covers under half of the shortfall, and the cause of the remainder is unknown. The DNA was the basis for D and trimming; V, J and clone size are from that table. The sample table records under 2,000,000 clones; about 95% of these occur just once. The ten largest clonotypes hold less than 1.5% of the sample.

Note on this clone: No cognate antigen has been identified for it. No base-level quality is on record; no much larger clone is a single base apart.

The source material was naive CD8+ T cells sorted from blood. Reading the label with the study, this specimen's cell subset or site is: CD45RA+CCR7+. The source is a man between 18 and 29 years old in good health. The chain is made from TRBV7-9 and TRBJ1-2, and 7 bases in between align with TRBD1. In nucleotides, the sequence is TGTGCCAGCAGCTTAGGGCAGGGGGTCTATGGCTACACCTTC. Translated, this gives CASSLGQGVYGYTF.